The next 32 T cell receptor beta chains were all read from a single sample in a study of blood T cell repertoires in COVID-19. TCRdb keeps only in-frame clones here, not all; method: immunoSEQ multiplex PCR. The repertoire holds under 250,000 clones, 85% to 90% seen once, with around a tenth in the top ten. Sequenced input: peripheral blood. The receptors derive from a man in his fifties or sixties with COVID-19, enrolled during active disease.

The chain has TRBV7-9 and TRBJ2-1; D might be TRBD2 (7 bases). Germline loops: CDR1 SEHNR, CDR2 FQNEAQ (reference sequence). CDR3 length: 16 residues. Trimming removed 5 bases at V and 4 bases at J, with 18 bases between. The CDR3: CASSTPPQGGYNEQFF. For the CDR3, the DNA is TGTGCCAGCAGCACCCCCCCACAGGGAGGGTACAATGAGCAGTTCTTC.

The chain has TRBV7-3 and TRBJ1-5; D might be TRBD1 (6 bases). Germline V gene lookup returns CDR1 SGHTA and CDR2 FQGTGA. The CDR3 is 13 residues long. V shed 5 bases and J shed 7 bases, with 12 bases lying between them. CDR3 bases: TGTGCCAGCAGCCAACAGGGAGGGCAGCCCCAGCATTTT. This codes for CASSQQGGQPQHF.

The J gene is TRBJ2-7, the V gene TRBV7-8; TRBD2 matches 7 bases. Germline V gene sequence: CDR1 SGHVS, CDR2 FQNEAQ. Trimming at V came to 6 bases and at J to 2 bases, leaving 7 bases not matched to a gene. CDR3 length: 14 residues. The CDR3: CASRYKRGAYEQYF. For the CDR3, the DNA is TGTGCCAGCAGATACAAGCGGGGAGCCTACGAGCAGTACTTC. The full variable domain, in which reference TRBV7-8 and TRBJ2-7 provide the parts outside the CDR3, is GAGVSQSPRYKVAKRGQDVALRCDPISGHVSLFWYQQALGQGPEFLTYFQNEAQLDKSGLPSDRFFAERPEGSVSTLKIQRTQQEDSAVYLCASRYKRGAYEQYFGPGTRLTVT.

The chain links TRBV7-6 to TRBJ2-1; 9 bases are shared with TRBD1. Germline CDR1 and CDR2: SGHVS and FNYEAQ. Germline trimming cut 4 bases from V and 7 bases from J; bases unmatched to any gene: 5. The CDR3 length is 14 residues. DNA for the CDR3: TGTGCCAGCAGCTACGGGACAGGGACTAATGAGCAGTTCTTC. It specifies CASSYGTGTNEQFF.

The chain has TRBV11-2 and TRBJ1-6, with a tentative D call TRBD1 (6 bases). V gave up 0 bases and J gave up 7 bases, with 10 bases separating them. Looked up from germline, CDR1 is SGHAT and CDR2 is FQNNGV. The CDR3 extends over 15 amino acids. The CDR3, as DNA: TGTGCCAGCAGCTTAGAAGCAGGGGACAATTCACCCCTCCACTTT. As protein: CASSLEAGDNSPLHF. The variable domain in full, with the rest retrieved from reference TRBV11-2 and TRBJ1-6, is EAGVAQSPRYKIIEKRQSVAFWCNPISGHATLYWYQQILGQGPKLLIQFQNNGVVDDSQLPKDRFSAERLKGVDSTLKIQPAKLEDSAVYLCASSLEAGDNSPLHFGNGTRLTVT.

V is TRBV7-2 and J is TRBJ1-4; perhaps TRBD1 as D (6 bases). The CDR3 has 16 amino acids. CDR1 SGHTA and CDR2 FQGNSA come from the germline V gene. V lost 1 base and J 8 bases, leaving 17 bases between the germline ends. The CDR3 spells CASSLVGGQIGEKLFF. The CDR3 region has the DNA TGTGCCAGCAGCTTAGTTGGGGGCCAAATTGGGGAAAAACTGTTTTTT.

The chain uses TRBV30 and TRBJ1-6, with TRBD1 identical over 7 bases. Unmatched junction bases numbered 8, after V lost 5 bases and J lost 10 bases. The CDR3 is 13 amino acids. CDR1 and CDR2 (germline): GTSNPN, SVGIG (reference sequence). The CDR3 loop reads CAWLRQGNSPLHF. The CDR3 DNA reads as TGTGCCTGGCTACGACAGGGAAACTCACCCCTCCACTTT.

V usage is TRBV24-1 and J usage is TRBJ2-7; 8 bases fit TRBD1. Trimming took 9 bases from V and 1 from J; bases not matched to a gene: 1. The CDR3 length is 12 residues. Germline V gene lookup returns CDR1 KGHDR and CDR2 SFDVKD. CDR3 DNA sequence: TGTGCCACCGGGGACAGGTCCTACGAGCAGTACTTC. Translation gives CATGDRSYEQYF.

About this clone: The junction differs from germline at one of its ends, possibly a read error. The J gene is TRBJ1-3, the V gene TRBV4-2; D might be TRBD1 (6 bases). The CDR3 is made up of 14 amino acids. Germline V gene sequence: CDR1 LGHNA, CDR2 YNFKEQ. The CDR3, as DNA: TGTGCCAGCAACCAAGGGGGGGCTGGAAACACCATATATTTT. It is translated as CASNQGGAGNTIYF.

This sequence joins TRBV20-1 and TRBJ2-7; 8 positions match TRBD2. Trimming at V came to 3 bases and at J to 6 bases, leaving 13 bases not matched to a gene. The CDR3 loop spans 15 amino acids. Looked up from germline, CDR1 is DFQATT and CDR2 is SNEGSKA (reference sequence). The CDR3 is CSASGGQRAGGEQYF. The CDR3 bases are TGCAGTGCTAGTGGAGGCCAGCGCGCGGGGGGCGAGCAGTACTTC.

The V gene is TRBV19, the J gene TRBJ1-4; D unresolved. V was clipped by 3 bases and J by 4 bases, with 6 bases between them. The CDR3 runs to 13 residues. Germline values: CDR1 LNHDA, CDR2 SQIVND (reference sequence). The DNA of the CDR3 is TGTGCCAGTAGTATCTACCTTAATGAAAAACTGTTTTTT. Translating it yields CASSIYLNEKLFF.

This chain's CDR3 is CASSLSGAVEQYF. For the CDR3, the DNA is TGTGCCAGCAGCTTATCAGGGGCAGTCGAGCAGTACTTC. The chain links TRBV7-6 to TRBJ2-7, with D possibly TRBD1 on 6 matching bases. The CDR3 spans 13 residues. V was shortened by 2 bases and J by 6 bases, with 11 bases between the two germline ends. CDR1 SGHVS and CDR2 FNYEAQ come from the germline V gene.

This chain connects TRBV10-3 to TRBJ2-3; weak D call: TRBD2 (5 bases). The CDR3 totals 16 residues. CDR1 is ENHRY and CDR2 is SYGVKD in the germline V gene. V dropped 10 bases and J dropped 0 bases, with 20 bases sitting between them. DNA for the CDR3: TGTGCCACCAAATCGACACAGACTACTAGCACAGATACGCAGTATTTT. Translation gives CATKSTQTTSTDTQYF.

The rearrangement joins TRBV28 to TRBJ2-3; 7 positions agree with TRBD1. The CDR3 loop spans 15 amino acids. Trimming at V came to 7 bases and at J to 3 bases, leaving 10 bases not matched to a gene. Germline values: CDR1 MDHEN, CDR2 SYDVKM. Here the CDR3 DNA reads TGTGCCAGCACTACAATAGGGGGCAGGACAGATACGCAGTATTTT. Translated: CASTTIGGRTDTQYF. Based on the CDR3 plus reference TRBV28 and TRBJ2-3, the full variable domain is DVKVTQSSRYLVKRTGEKVFLECVQDMDHENMFWYRQDPGLGLRLIYFSYDVKMKEKGDIPEGYSVSREKKERFSLILESASTNQTSMYLCASTTIGGRTDTQYFGPGTRLTVL.

The genes are TRBV6-2 or TRBV6-3 and TRBJ1-5, with a possible D match to TRBD1 (6 bases). Germline CDR1 MNHEY, CDR2 SVGEGT. This CDR3 region has 15 residues. Trimming cost V 5 bases and J 0 bases, with 11 bases left between them. The CDR3 DNA reads as TGTGCCAGCAGTCGACAGGTGGATAGCAATCAGCCCCAGCATTTT. It translates to CASSRQVDSNQPQHF.

The chain links TRBV15 to TRBJ2-7; D is perhaps TRBD1 (5 bases). V lost 1 base and J 2 bases, leaving 15 bases between the germline ends. The CDR3 contains 16 residues. The V gene's germline CDR1 is LNHNV and CDR2 YYDKDF (reference sequence). The CDR3 DNA sequence: TGTGCCACCAGCAGAGCCCAGGCAGGGTACCCCTACGAGCAGTACTTC. This gives the protein CATSRAQAGYPYEQYF.

The chain joins TRBV7-9 to TRBJ2-1; D may be TRBD1 (7 bases). The CDR3 is 15 residues long. Trimming stripped 5 bases from V and 2 bases from J, with 13 bases between. The germline gives CDR1 SEHNR, CDR2 FQNEAQ (reference sequence). The CDR3 here is CASSPRGTAYNEQFF. CDR3 DNA: TGTGCCAGCAGCCCCCGGGGGACAGCCTACAATGAGCAGTTCTTC.

The chain uses TRBV28 and TRBJ1-2; D gene unclear. The CDR3 is 12 residues long. Germline lookup yields CDR1 MDHEN and CDR2 SYDVKM. Trimming shortened V by 2 bases and J by 8 bases, and 9 bases separated the two germline ends. CDR3: CASSLTRGGYTF. The CDR3 coding sequence is TGTGCCAGCAGTTTAACCCGCGGGGGCTACACCTTC.

This clone was observed once. V and J are TRBV11-3 and TRBJ1-1, with 11 nucleotides matching TRBD1. This CDR3 comprises 19 residues. V trimming: 0 bases; J trimming: 6 bases; junction bases outside the gene matches: 15. Germline CDR1 reads SGHNT; CDR2 reads YENEEA. The CDR3 protein is CASSLEVLHWTGGIAEAFF. CDR3 bases: TGTGCCAGCAGCTTAGAGGTGCTTCACTGGACAGGGGGCATCGCTGAAGCTTTCTTT. The entire variable domain, with the rest obtained from reference TRBV11-3 and TRBJ1-1, is as follows: EAGVVQSPRYKIIEKKQPVAFWCNPISGHNTLYWYLQNLGQGPELLIRYENEEAVDDSQLPKDRFSAERLKGVDSTLKIQPAELGDSAVYLCASSLEVLHWTGGIAEAFFGQGTRLTVV.

The chain employs TRBV10-2 and TRBJ2-5, with D maybe TRBD1 (5 bases). The CDR3 consists of 13 residues. CDR1 is WSHSY and CDR2 is SAAADI in the germline V gene. The germline V and J ends were trimmed by 8 bases and 2 bases, with 12 bases remaining between them. In DNA form, the CDR3 reads TGCGCCAGCGGCAGGGCAGTACAAGAGACCCAGTACTTC. Its translation is CASGRAVQETQYF.

The chain links TRBV25-1 to TRBJ2-2; 7 bases line up with TRBD1. The CDR3 loop spans 14 amino acids. The germline CDR1 and CDR2 sequences are MGHDK and SYGVNS. J lost 5 bases, V lost 3 bases, and 3 bases had no gene match. CDR3 sequence (DNA): TGTGCCAGCAGTGACGAGGGGGCAACCGGGGAGCTGTTTTTT. Translation gives CASSDEGATGELFF.

The chain recombines TRBV30 with TRBJ2-7, with D possibly being TRBD2 (7 bases). The CDR3 sequence is 13 residues long. The V gene lost 3 bases and the J gene lost 1 base, with 10 bases spanning the gap. From germline, CDR1 is GTSNPN and CDR2 SVGIG (reference sequence). CDR3 sequence reads: CAWRGGGSYEQYF. Written as DNA, the CDR3 is TGTGCCTGGAGGGGAGGGGGGTCCTACGAGCAGTACTTC.

Here the CDR3 reads CASSQVGAGEQFF. The CDR3 DNA follows: TGCGCCAGCAGCCAAGTGGGGGCCGGGGAGCAGTTCTTC. The gene calls are TRBV4-3 and TRBJ2-1, with a tentative D call TRBD1 (6 bases). Germline lookup yields CDR1 LGHNA and CDR2 YSLEER. The germline V and J ends were trimmed by 1 base and 10 bases, with 11 bases remaining between them. The CDR3 consists of 13 residues.

This rearrangement joins TRBV14 to TRBJ1-1; TRBD1 agrees at 7 bases. The V segment lost 4 bases and the J segment 5 bases; nucleotides outside the gene matches: 7. The CDR3 length is 14 residues. Per germline, CDR1 SGHDN and CDR2 FVKESK. CDR3 residues: CASSLTGSGTEAFF. CDR3 nucleotide sequence: TGTGCCAGCAGCCTGACAGGGTCGGGAACTGAAGCTTTCTTT. Full variable domain (outside the CDR3, taken from reference TRBV14 and TRBJ1-1): EAGVTQFPSHSVIEKGQTVTLRCDPISGHDNLYWYRRVMGKEIKFLLHFVKESKQDESGMPNNRFLAERTGGTYSTLKVQPAELEDSGVYFCASSLTGSGTEAFFGQGTRLTVV.

This clone has just one count. The chain combines TRBV5-1 with TRBJ1-1; no definite D call. CDR1 and CDR2 from the germline V gene are SGHRS and YFSETQ. Trimming took 1 base from V and 0 from J, leaving 4 bases between them. The CDR3 contains 13 residues. In DNA, the CDR3 is TGCGCCAGCAGCTTGCAGTTGAACACTGAAGCTTTCTTT. Translated: CASSLQLNTEAFF.

V is TRBV7-8 and J is TRBJ1-2; D is unresolved. The CDR3 contains 15 residues. Germline values: CDR1 SGHVS, CDR2 FQNEAQ. Trimming stripped 3 bases from V and 2 bases from J, with 13 bases between. Written as DNA, the CDR3 is TGTGCCAGCAGCTTGGGAGACACTAAAAACTATGGCTACACCTTC. Translation gives CASSLGDTKNYGYTF.

The chain is built from TRBV7-6 and TRBJ2-3; the match to TRBD1 covers 7 bases. The CDR3 is 15 amino acids. From germline, CDR1 is SGHVS and CDR2 FNYEAQ. Germline trimming cut 5 bases from V and 7 bases from J; bases unmatched to any gene: 12. The CDR3 nucleotides are TGTGCCAGCAGCCCACAGGGGTCTACCCCCAATACGCAGTATTTT. It yields the protein CASSPQGSTPNTQYF.

The rearrangement links TRBV18 to TRBJ2-7, with 7 bases aligning to TRBD1. There are 17 residues in the CDR3. V gave up 1 base and J gave up 2 bases; unmatched junction bases: 11. CDR1 and CDR2 (germline): KGHSH, LQKENI. CDR3 nucleotides: TGTGCCAGCTCACCACAGACAGGGCCCAATGTTGCCTACGAGCAGTACTTC. Protein sequence: CASSPQTGPNVAYEQYF.

The CDR3 DNA follows: TGTGCCAGCACCCGGGACAGAGGATCCAGCATTCAGTACTTC. This sequence encodes CASTRDRGSSIQYF. V usage is TRBV7-2 and J usage is TRBJ2-4; 7 bases align to TRBD1. Trimming removed 7 bases from V and 9 bases from J; junction bases left unmatched: 12. Germline-derived CDR1 and CDR2 are SGHTA and FQGNSA. The CDR3 is made up of 14 amino acids. Supplemented by reference TRBV7-2 and TRBJ2-4, the full variable domain reads GAGVSQSPSNKVTEKGKDVELRCDPISGHTALYWYRQSLGQGLEFLIYFQGNSAPDKSGLPSDRFSAERTGGSVSTLTIQRTQQEDSAVYLCASTRDRGSSIQYFGAGTRLSVL.

The J gene is TRBJ2-7, the V gene TRBV4-2; 8 bases match TRBD1. Looked up from germline, CDR1 is LGHNA and CDR2 is YNFKEQ. The CDR3 covers 18 residues. The V gene end was trimmed by 0 bases and the J gene end by 0 bases; junction bases not matched to a gene: 10. The DNA of the CDR3 is TGTGCCAGCAGCCAAGATGCGGGGACAGGCCTCAGCTCCTACGAGCAGTACTTC. This gives the protein CASSQDAGTGLSSYEQYF.

The chain carries TRBV27 and TRBJ1-3; unclear D gene. Trimming took 11 bases from V and 0 from J, leaving 8 bases between them. CDR1 MNHEY and CDR2 SMNVEV come from the germline V gene (reference sequence). This CDR3 spans 12 amino acids. This CDR3 is CAQQNSGNTIYF. As DNA, the CDR3 is TGTGCCCAACAGAACTCTGGAAACACCATATATTTT.

With regard to this clone: Different DNA sequences within this sample yield the same CDR3. This chain connects TRBV19 to TRBJ1-2; D not certain. Trimming pared 8 bases from V and 2 bases from J, leaving 12 bases between. Germline CDR1 is LNHDA and CDR2 is SQIVND (reference sequence). This CDR3 has 13 amino acids. Written as DNA, the CDR3 is TGTGCCAGTCGAGGGCAGGAAAACTATGGCTACACCTTC. Its protein product is CASRGQENYGYTF.